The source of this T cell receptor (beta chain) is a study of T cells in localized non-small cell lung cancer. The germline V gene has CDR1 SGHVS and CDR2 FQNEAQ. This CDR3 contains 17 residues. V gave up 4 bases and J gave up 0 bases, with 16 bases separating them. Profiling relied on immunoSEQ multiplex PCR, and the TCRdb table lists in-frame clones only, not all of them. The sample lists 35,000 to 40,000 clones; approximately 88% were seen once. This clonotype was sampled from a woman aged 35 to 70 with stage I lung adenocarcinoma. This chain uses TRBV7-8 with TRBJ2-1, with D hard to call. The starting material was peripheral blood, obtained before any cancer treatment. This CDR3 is CASSYEVLNGSYNEQFF. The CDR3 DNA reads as TGTGCCAGCAGCTACGAGGTTCTCAACGGCTCCTACAATGAGCAGTTCTTC.